This TCR beta chain was identified during a study of T-cell memory formation after mild COVID-19. This CDR3 contains 15 residues. V dropped 0 bases and J dropped 1 base, with 9 bases sitting between them. In TCRdb, the 5' RACE reads were re-called with MiXCR into one record per CDR3 protein. The sample yields about 400,000 distinct CDR3 sequences, more than 15% seen once. The TCR sequence derives from a man between 18 and 29 years old who had mild COVID-19 (a few samples of this study predate the infection). Cell type and time point are not known. Sequenced material: PBMCs or a T cell subset sorted from them (not recorded which). This chain connects TRBV12-3 or TRBV12-4 to TRBJ1-2, with D maybe TRBD1 (6 bases). The CDR3 coding sequence is TGTGCCAGCAGTTTAGCGGGGGCAGTTAACTATGGCTACACCTTC. Translating gives CASSLAGAVNYGYTF.